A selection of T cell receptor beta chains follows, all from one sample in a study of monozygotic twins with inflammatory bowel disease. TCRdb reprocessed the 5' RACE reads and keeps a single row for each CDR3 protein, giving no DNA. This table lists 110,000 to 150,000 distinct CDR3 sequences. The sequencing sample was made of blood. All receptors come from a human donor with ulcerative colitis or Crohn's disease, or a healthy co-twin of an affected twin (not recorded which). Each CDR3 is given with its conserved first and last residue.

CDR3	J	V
CASSYFPGASSGNTIYF	TRBJ1-3	TRBV6-5
CSAIRVGAKNIQYF	TRBJ2-4	TRBV20-1
CSARDHWAGITYEQYF	TRBJ2-7	TRBV20-1
CSVDGRGDEQYF	TRBJ2-7	TRBV29-1
CASSLAFGRDSYEQYF	TRBJ2-7	TRBV5-4
CSARVEAYGEKLFF	TRBJ1-4	TRBV20-1
CSAGPGGAAKNIQYF	TRBJ2-4	TRBV20-1
CASSVDPGTGGWDEQYF	TRBJ2-7	TRBV9
CSATLSDEKVNEQFF	TRBJ2-1	TRBV20-1
CASSFLLGGPYFF	TRBJ2-1	TRBV7-3
CASSQLAGVVNEQFF	TRBJ2-1	TRBV7-2
CSVTRGFNYGYTF	TRBJ1-2	TRBV29-1
CASSPFLGDSRSNEQFF	TRBJ2-1	TRBV4-1
CAISERTAGTETQYF	TRBJ2-5	TRBV10-3
CASSVGSSSGNTIYF	TRBJ1-3	TRBV5-1
CASSSGVRESPLHF	TRBJ1-6	TRBV5-1
CASSLSGISYNEQFF	TRBJ2-1	TRBV5-1
CASSLTTSGTYNEQFF	TRBJ2-1	TRBV5-1
CASSDLRRQGEPYF	TRBJ2-7	TRBV25-1
CASSRDRYNEQFF	TRBJ2-1	TRBV18
CSARDPARAGQPQHF	TRBJ1-5	TRBV20-1
CASSDRGWETQYF	TRBJ2-5	TRBV5-4
CASSLRTSGVSSYNEQFF	TRBJ2-1	TRBV7-3
CASSLDFRGLANTGELFF	TRBJ2-2	TRBV5-5
CASSLEGSGLYNEQFF	TRBJ2-1	TRBV7-2
CASSISGTGGTDTQYF	TRBJ2-3	TRBV28
CASSPGLGSYEQFF	TRBJ2-1	TRBV7-2
CSASLAGFTGELFF	TRBJ2-2	TRBV20-1
CASIGGLTYNEQFF	TRBJ2-1	TRBV6-6
CAWSVLLGRNTEAFF	TRBJ1-1	TRBV30
CSASGRLAGGSYEQYF	TRBJ2-7	TRBV20-1
CAISVGQNSPLHF	TRBJ1-6	TRBV10-3
CASSIGLAGNNEQFF	TRBJ2-1	TRBV7-3
CASSLEGQGNYGYTF	TRBJ1-2	TRBV5-1
CASSAQGRAFYNEQFF	TRBJ2-1	TRBV3-1
CASSLDTFYNSPLHF	TRBJ1-6	TRBV5-5
CSARPMGGRAARNEQFF	TRBJ2-1	TRBV20-1
CASNLGEVGQYF	TRBJ2-3	TRBV11-2
CSARGGSVNTEAFF	TRBJ1-1	TRBV20-1
CASTMGSYEQYF	TRBJ2-7	TRBV12-3/TRBV12-4
CASSFSGTSGTYNEQFF	TRBJ2-1	TRBV7-8
CASSLGLSSGEQFF	TRBJ2-1	TRBV5-1
CASSTGLADTDTQYF	TRBJ2-3	TRBV6-2/TRBV6-3
CSVARSANYGYTF	TRBJ1-2	TRBV29-1
CSASTAAKGGYGYTF	TRBJ1-2	TRBV20-1
CASTPRLDGELFF	TRBJ2-2	TRBV7-9
CSASPGGTGTAFF	TRBJ1-1	TRBV20-1